The rows below give T cell receptor beta chains drawn from one sample of a study of blood T cells in healthy people across ages. One entry per CDR3 protein results from TCRdb running MiXCR on the 5' RACE reads. The table has 650,000 to 1,000,000 distinct CDR3 sequences, around 34% seen once. The specimen sequenced was blood. All receptors derive from a man younger than 30 in good health. The CDR3 runs from the conserved cysteine through the conserved F or W. The order of the fields is clone size, D gene, J gene, V gene, CDR3 DNA, CDR3 protein. The D gene is left open where the match is weak. Part of the rows lack a size; the others show once, few, many or a class for expanded clones.

size: few
D: -
J: TRBJ1-5
V: TRBV7-2
DNA: TGTGCCAGCAGCTCAGGGTTAGTAAATCAGCCCCAGCATTTT
CDR3: CASSSGLVNQPQHF

size: few
D: -
J: TRBJ1-1
V: TRBV25-1
DNA: TGTGCCAGCAGTCCACCGGGCCGGTTTGGAGCTTTCTTT
CDR3: CASSPPGRFGAFF

size: few
D: TRBD2
J: TRBJ2-7
V: TRBV7-2
DNA: TGTGCCAGTACTAGCGACCCCTACAATGAGCAGTACTTC
CDR3: CASTSDPYNEQYF

size: -
D: -
J: TRBJ2-3
V: TRBV7-9
DNA: TGTGCCAGCAGCTTAATGACGAACACAGATACGCAGTATTTT
CDR3: CASSLMTNTDTQYF

size: -
D: -
J: TRBJ1-2
V: TRBV9
DNA: TGTGCCAGCAGCGATAAGGCAGGGACGTATGGCTACACCTTC
CDR3: CASSDKAGTYGYTF

size: many
D: -
J: TRBJ1-5
V: TRBV7-2
DNA: TGCGCCAGCAGCCTACCTAATCAGCCCCAGCATTTT
CDR3: CASSLPNQPQHF

size: many
D: -
J: TRBJ1-1
V: TRBV12-3/TRBV12-4
DNA: TGTGCCAGCAGTCTCCGACAGGAAGCTTTCTTT
CDR3: CASSLRQEAFF

size: -
D: -
J: TRBJ1-4
V: TRBV29-1
DNA: TGCAGCGTCGCAAGGACACAGGCTAATGAAAAACTGTTTTTT
CDR3: CSVARTQANEKLFF

size: many
D: -
J: TRBJ1-5
V: TRBV12-3/TRBV12-4
DNA: TGTGCCAGCAGTTTTGATCGAAATCAGCCCCAGCATTTT
CDR3: CASSFDRNQPQHF

size: -
D: -
J: TRBJ2-3
V: TRBV20-1
DNA: TGCAGTGCCAACAGTGGGGTTGGCACAGATACGCAGTATTTT
CDR3: CSANSGVGTDTQYF

size: -
D: -
J: TRBJ2-1
V: TRBV7-9
DNA: TGTGCCAGCAGCTGGATCGAGGGAAATGAGCAGTTCTTC
CDR3: CASSWIEGNEQFF

size: many
D: -
J: TRBJ1-2
V: TRBV29-1
DNA: TGCAGCGTTGAACCAGGTTCCCTGGGCTATGGCTACACCTTC
CDR3: CSVEPGSLGYGYTF

size: -
D: TRBD1
J: TRBJ2-5
V: TRBV27
DNA: TGTGCCAGCAGCCGGGCAACAGGGGGGCAAGAGACCCAGTACTTC
CDR3: CASSRATGGQETQYF

size: few
D: TRBD1
J: TRBJ2-1
V: TRBV4-1
DNA: TGCGCCAGCAGCCAAGTTCACCAACCGGACAGGGAGCAGTTCTTC
CDR3: CASSQVHQPDREQFF

size: -
D: -
J: TRBJ1-5
V: TRBV7-2
DNA: TGTGCCAGCAGCTTAGTGGGTCAGCCCCGGCATTTT
CDR3: CASSLVGQPRHF

size: -
D: TRBD1
J: TRBJ2-5
V: TRBV7-3
DNA: TGTGCCAGCAGCTTAAGTGGGACAGGGACAGAGACCCAGTACTTC
CDR3: CASSLSGTGTETQYF

size: -
D: -
J: TRBJ1-2
V: TRBV25-1
DNA: TGTGCCAGCAGTGAATTGGGCGGCCCCTATGGCTACACCTTC
CDR3: CASSELGGPYGYTF

size: -
D: TRBD2
J: TRBJ2-7
V: TRBV7-9
DNA: TGTGCCAGCAGCTTCCCCCCCCGCGGGGGGATTGCCTACGAGCAGTACTTC
CDR3: CASSFPPRGGIAYEQYF

size: -
D: -
J: TRBJ1-3
V: TRBV7-2
DNA: TGTGCCAGCAGTCCTACCGGGACGGAGAGCTCTGGAAACACCATATATTTT
CDR3: CASSPTGTESSGNTIYF

size: -
D: -
J: TRBJ1-2
V: TRBV5-1
DNA: TGCGTCAGCAGCTTCGGGTCTGGGGGGAACTATGGCTACACCTTC
CDR3: CVSSFGSGGNYGYTF

size: few
D: -
J: TRBJ2-3
V: TRBV9
DNA: TGTGCCAGCAGCGTACGGGGGCATAGCACAGATACGCAGTATTTT
CDR3: CASSVRGHSTDTQYF

size: many
D: -
J: TRBJ2-1
V: TRBV12-3/TRBV12-4
DNA: TGTGCCAGCAGCCCCTCGGACGCTTCGGATGAGCAGTTCTTC
CDR3: CASSPSDASDEQFF

size: few
D: -
J: TRBJ1-1
V: TRBV6-2/TRBV6-3
DNA: TGTGCCAGCAGTTACGGAGCCGACGACGAAGCTTTCTTT
CDR3: CASSYGADDEAFF

size: few
D: TRBD1
J: TRBJ1-2
V: TRBV7-2
DNA: TGTGCCAGCAGCACCCCGACAGGGAACTATGGCTACACCTTC
CDR3: CASSTPTGNYGYTF

size: many
D: TRBD1
J: TRBJ1-2
V: TRBV12-3/TRBV12-4
DNA: TGTGCCAGCAGTTTTGCGGGACAGGTTCGCTATGGCTACACCTTC
CDR3: CASSFAGQVRYGYTF